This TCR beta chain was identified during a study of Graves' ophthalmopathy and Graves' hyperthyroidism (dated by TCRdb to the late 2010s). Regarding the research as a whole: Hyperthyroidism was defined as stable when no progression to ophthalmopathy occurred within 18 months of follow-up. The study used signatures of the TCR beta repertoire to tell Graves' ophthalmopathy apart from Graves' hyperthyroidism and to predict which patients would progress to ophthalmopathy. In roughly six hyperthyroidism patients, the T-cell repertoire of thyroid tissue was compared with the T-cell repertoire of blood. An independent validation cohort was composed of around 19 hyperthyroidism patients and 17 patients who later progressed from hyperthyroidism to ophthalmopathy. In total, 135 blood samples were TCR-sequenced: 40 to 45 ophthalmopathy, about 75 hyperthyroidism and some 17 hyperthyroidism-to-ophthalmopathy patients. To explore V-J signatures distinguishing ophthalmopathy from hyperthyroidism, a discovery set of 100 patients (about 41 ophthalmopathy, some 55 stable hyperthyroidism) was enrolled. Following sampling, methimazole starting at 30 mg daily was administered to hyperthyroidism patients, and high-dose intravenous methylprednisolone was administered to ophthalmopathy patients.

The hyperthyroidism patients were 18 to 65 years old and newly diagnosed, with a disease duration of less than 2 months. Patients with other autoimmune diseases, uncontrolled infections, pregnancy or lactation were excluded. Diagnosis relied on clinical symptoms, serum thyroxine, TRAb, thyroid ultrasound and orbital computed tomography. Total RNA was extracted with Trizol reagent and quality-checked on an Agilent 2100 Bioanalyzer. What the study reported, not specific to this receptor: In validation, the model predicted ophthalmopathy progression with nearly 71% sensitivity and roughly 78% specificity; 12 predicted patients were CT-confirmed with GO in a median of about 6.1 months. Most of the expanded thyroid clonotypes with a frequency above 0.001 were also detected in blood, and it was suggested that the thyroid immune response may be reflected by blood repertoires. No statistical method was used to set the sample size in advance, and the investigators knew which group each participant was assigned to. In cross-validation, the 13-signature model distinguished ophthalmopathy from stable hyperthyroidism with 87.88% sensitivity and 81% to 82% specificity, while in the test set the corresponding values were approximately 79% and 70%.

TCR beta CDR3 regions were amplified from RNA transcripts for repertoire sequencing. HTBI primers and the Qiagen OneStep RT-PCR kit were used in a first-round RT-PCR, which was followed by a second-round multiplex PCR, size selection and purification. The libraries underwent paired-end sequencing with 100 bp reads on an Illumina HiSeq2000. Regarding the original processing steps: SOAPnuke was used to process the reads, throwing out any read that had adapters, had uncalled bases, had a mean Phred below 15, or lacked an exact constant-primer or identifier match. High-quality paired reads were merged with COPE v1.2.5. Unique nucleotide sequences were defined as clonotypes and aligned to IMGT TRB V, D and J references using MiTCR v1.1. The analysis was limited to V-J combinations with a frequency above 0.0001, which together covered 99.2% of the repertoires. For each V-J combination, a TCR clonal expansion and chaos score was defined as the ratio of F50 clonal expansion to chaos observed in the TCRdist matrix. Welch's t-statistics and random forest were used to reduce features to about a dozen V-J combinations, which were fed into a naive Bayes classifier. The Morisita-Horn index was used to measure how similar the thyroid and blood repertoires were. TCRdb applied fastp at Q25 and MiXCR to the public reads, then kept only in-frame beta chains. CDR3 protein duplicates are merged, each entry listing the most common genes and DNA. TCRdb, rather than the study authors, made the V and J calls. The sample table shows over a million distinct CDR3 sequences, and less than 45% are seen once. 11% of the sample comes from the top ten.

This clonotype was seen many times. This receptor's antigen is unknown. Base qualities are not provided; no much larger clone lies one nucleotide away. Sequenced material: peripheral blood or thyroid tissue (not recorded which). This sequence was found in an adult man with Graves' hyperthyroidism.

The nucleotide sequence reads TGTGCCAGTAGTGGGCCGACAGGGCGGCGCACTGAAGCTTTCTTT. Translated, it reads CASSGPTGRRTEAFF. Recombination linked TRBV19 to TRBJ1-1, with 7 middle bases fitting TRBD1. Inclusive of the bounding cysteine and phenylalanine, the CDR3 is 15 residues long. The kept DNA is CDR3 alone, 45 bases in frame from the first base. For this chain, trimming is 5 bases at the V end and 4 bases at the J end, and the number of junction bases without a gene match is 10. CDR1 and CDR2 are read off the germline V gene (reference sequence) as LNHDA and SQIVND. Supplemented by the reference TRBV19 and TRBJ1-1 proteins around the CDR3, the complete variable domain is DGGITQSPKYLFRKEGQNVTLSCEQNLNHDAMYWYRQDPGQGLRLIYYSQIVNDFQKGDIAEGYSVSREKKESFPLTVTSAQKNPTAFYLCASSGPTGRRTEAFFGQGTRLTVV.